Sequencing of this T cell receptor (beta chain) was carried out in a study of T cells in Graves' hyperthyroidism and ophthalmopathy. Turning to the study itself: At initial diagnosis, before any treatment had begun, peripheral blood was obtained.

This clonotype was detected ten times or more. Antigen unknown. Graves' hyperthyroidism qualified as stable when ophthalmopathy did not progress within 18 months. Lactation, pregnancy, other autoimmune disease or uncontrolled infection led to exclusion of patients. Researchers amplified the TCR beta CDR3 regions from RNA transcripts. A set of HTBI primers served as the primers for a first-round RT-PCR of the TCR CDR3. TCRdb passed the multiplex PCR reads through MiXCR, listing each CDR3 protein once. The data contain roughly 700,000 distinct CDR3 sequences, roughly 17% of them singletons. V lost 3 bases and J lost 5, with 8 bases in between. CDR3 length equals 12 residues. Study-wide points: Most thyroid clonotypes expanded above 0.001 appeared in blood too.

This chain joins TRBV12-3 or TRBV12-4 and TRBJ2-7; tentatively, D is TRBD2 (6 bases). The source material was blood. The receptor comes from a man in his fifties with Graves' hyperthyroidism. CDR3 residues: CASSLWGDEQYF. DNA for the CDR3: TGTGCCAGCAGTTTGTGGGGGGACGAGCAGTACTTC.